A single T cell receptor (beta chain) is shown here with its context. This sample stems from a study of blood T cell repertoires in COVID-19. Background on the study: Sources were T cells, B-cell-depleted T cells, or PBMCs; the material itself was cDNA or gDNA.

Germline assignment: CDR1 LGHNT and CDR2 FRNRAP. The ends were cut back, 5 bases at V and 6 bases at J, with 15 bases in the middle. The CDR3 spans 14 residues. Using immunoSEQ multiplex PCR, the repertoire was profiled, and TCRdb retains in-frame clones only, with some absent. Of about 64,000 clones in the sample, under 80% were seen once. The source material was peripheral blood. The V gene is TRBV12-5, the J gene TRBJ2-3, with a tentative D call TRBD1 (5 bases). This sequence originates from a human donor in a cohort sampled during active COVID-19. This CDR3 is CASGLDSPRDTQYF. CDR3 nucleotides: TGTGCTAGTGGTCTAGACAGTCCCAGGGATACGCAGTATTTT.